The rows below give T cell receptor beta chains drawn from one sample of a study of OX40 agonist ivuxolimab in advanced cancers. Assay used: immunoSEQ multiplex PCR; TCRdb lists only in-frame clones, some missing. The sample yields approximately 46,000 clones, roughly three quarters seen once. The material was CD4+ or CD8+ T cells sorted from blood, obtained in a trial of the OX40 agonist ivuxolimab. Receptors were obtained from an adult with an advanced solid tumor such as melanoma, head and neck, liver or kidney cancer. Both conserved end residues are part of each CDR3. D genes are given only for firm matches. The listing skips clone size in some rows; elsewhere it reads once, few, many or a size class.

J gene | V gene | clone size | D gene | CDR3 protein | CDR3 DNA
TRBJ2-1 | TRBV7-7 | - | TRBD1 | CASSPTGVGNEQFF | TGTGCTAGCAGCCCGACAGGGGTGGGGAATGAGCAGTTCTTC
TRBJ2-3 | TRBV6-1 | - | - | CASSPHRPPTQYF | TGTGCCAGCAGTCCCCACCGACCCCCGACGCAGTATTTT
TRBJ2-2 | TRBV5-6 | - | TRBD2 | CASSFSGRAWTGELFF | TGTGCCAGCAGCTTTAGCGGGAGGGCCTGGACCGGGGAGCTGTTTTTT
TRBJ2-7 | TRBV19 | - | TRBD2 | CASSIRLAGSSYEQYF | TGTGCCAGTAGTATCCGACTAGCGGGAAGCTCCTACGAGCAGTACTTC
TRBJ1-2 | TRBV5-1 | - | TRBD1 | CASSLGQGGNYGYTF | TGCGCCAGCAGCTTGGGACAGGGAGGAAACTATGGCTACACCTTC
TRBJ2-7 | TRBV5-1 | - | TRBD2 | CASSLDGTSGREQYF | TGCGCCAGCAGCTTGGACGGGACTAGCGGGCGGGAGCAGTACTTC
TRBJ2-5 | TRBV4-1 | - | - | CASSQFPSPETQYF | TGCGCCAGCAGCCAATTCCCTTCTCCGGAGACCCAGTACTTC
TRBJ1-5 | TRBV23-1 | - | - | CASSHLIVMNNQPQHF | TGCGCCAGCAGTCACCTCATCGTAATGAACAATCAGCCCCAGCATTTT
TRBJ2-1 | TRBV15 | - | TRBD2 | CATSETSGRGNEQFF | TGTGCCACCAGCGAGACTAGCGGGAGAGGGAATGAGCAGTTCTTC
TRBJ2-3 | TRBV7-3 | - | - | CASSPNAGGRDTQYF | TGTGCCAGCAGCCCAAACGCCGGGGGCAGGGATACGCAGTATTTT
TRBJ2-1 | TRBV5-1 | once | - | CASSLKFEQFF | TGCGCCAGCAGCTTGAAATTCGAGCAGTTCTTC
TRBJ1-5 | TRBV7-2 | - | - | CASSLVQGSAQPQHF | TGTGCCAGCAGCTTAGTACAGGGTTCGGCTCAGCCCCAGCATTTT
TRBJ1-3 | TRBV11-1 | - | - | CASSLRPVGAQSSGNTIYF | TGTGCCAGCAGCCTACGACCCGTTGGGGCCCAATCCTCTGGAAACACCATATATTTT
TRBJ1-2 | TRBV7-2 | - | - | CASARNYGYTF | TGTGCCAGCGCCCGGAACTATGGCTACACCTTC
TRBJ1-5 | TRBV30 | - | - | CAWRGTGDSQPQHF | TGTGCCTGGAGGGGAACTGGGGATAGTCAGCCCCAGCATTTT
TRBJ2-7 | TRBV27 | few | - | CASRFAGEQYF | TGTGCCAGCAGGTTCGCGGGGGAGCAGTACTTC
TRBJ1-6 | TRBV6-1 | - | - | CASNFKGGGDSPLHF | TGTGCCAGCAACTTCAAGGGGGGAGGGGATTCACCCCTCCACTTT
TRBJ1-5 | TRBV7-2 | - | TRBD1 | CASSSGTGRVHQPQHF | TGTGCCAGCAGCTCCGGGACAGGGAGGGTACATCAGCCCCAGCATTTT
TRBJ1-1 | TRBV5-1 | - | TRBD1 | CASSFTQGAGAFF | TGCGCCAGCAGCTTCACCCAGGGGGCGGGAGCTTTCTTT
TRBJ2-1 | TRBV5-5 | - | TRBD2 | CASSLESLASGRNEQFF | TGTGCCAGCAGCTTGGAGTCCCTGGCTAGCGGGAGGAATGAGCAGTTCTTC
TRBJ1-1 | TRBV6-1 | - | TRBD1 | CASSWDRVSTEAFF | TGTGCCAGCAGCTGGGACAGGGTGAGCACTGAAGCTTTCTTT
TRBJ2-1 | TRBV28 | - | - | CASSKHNEQFF | TGTGCCAGCAGTAAGCACAATGAGCAGTTCTTC
TRBJ2-1 | TRBV6-5 | - | TRBD1 | CASSYRGLQLGNEQFF | TGTGCCAGCAGTTACAGGGGGCTTCAATTAGGGAATGAGCAGTTCTTC
TRBJ1-1 | TRBV5-1 | - | - | CASSFQNTEAFF | TGCGCCAGCAGCTTCCAGAACACTGAAGCTTTCTTT
TRBJ1-3 | TRBV5-4 | - | - | CASSNAGFGGNTIYF | TGTGCCAGCTCAAATGCAGGGTTTGGTGGAAACACCATATATTTT
TRBJ1-2 | TRBV7-9 | - | - | CASSQDGYGYTF | TGTGCCAGCAGCCAAGATGGCTATGGCTACACCTTC
TRBJ1-2 | TRBV5-5 | - | - | CASSLEAVNYGYTF | TGTGCCAGCAGCCTAGAGGCAGTAAACTATGGCTACACCTTC
TRBJ1-2 | TRBV5-1 | - | TRBD1 | CASSLGFRGQESGYTF | TGCGCCAGCAGCTTGGGGTTTAGGGGACAGGAGTCGGGCTACACCTTC
TRBJ1-1 | TRBV5-4 | - | - | CASSSRSELNTEAFF | TGTGCCAGCAGCTCCCGGTCGGAGCTGAACACTGAAGCTTTCTTT
TRBJ1-3 | TRBV10-1 | - | TRBD1 | CATKALGDREVGRNTIYF | TGCGCCACCAAAGCCTTGGGGGACAGGGAGGTCGGGAGAAACACCATATATTTT
TRBJ2-7 | TRBV5-1 | - | TRBD2 | CASSLLSSGERGQYF | TGCGCCAGCAGCTTGTTGTCTAGCGGGGAACGGGGGCAGTACTTC